This T cell receptor (beta chain) was observed in a study of identical twins. Broader study findings: Abundant beta clonotypes from cord blood had fewer insertions, unlike memory repertoires, which showed none. Monozygotic twin pairs showed more out-of-frame TCR alpha sharing than models estimated.

TCRdb recomputed calls from the 5' RACE reads with MiXCR, one row per CDR3 protein. Seen here are around 470,000 distinct CDR3 sequences, 14% observed once, and the top ten hold about 0.52%. With respect to this clonotype: The target antigen is unknown.

The V gene's germline CDR1 is SNHLY and CDR2 FYNNEI. The length of the CDR3 is 14 residues. Trimming shortened V by 6 bases and J by 4 bases, and 12 bases separated the two germline ends. These records were also assigned to another study, of yellow fever vaccine responses in identical twins. From that paper: Twins' vaccine T cell responses were reported to seem partly convergent and partly personalized.

The receptor was isolated from a woman younger than 35 in good health. Sequencing was done on a sample of CD4+ T cells sorted from blood. The chain uses TRBV2 and TRBJ2-2; D might be TRBD1 (6 bases). The CDR3 here is CASRPQGLTGELFF. DNA for the CDR3: TGTGCCAGCAGACCTCAGGGGCTCACCGGGGAGCTGTTTTTT. The full variable domain, its missing parts supplied by reference TRBV2 and TRBJ2-2, is EPEVTQTPSHQVTQMGQEVILRCVPISNHLYFYWYRQILGQKVEFLVSFYNNEISEKSEIFDDQFSVERPDGSNFTLKIRSTKLEDSAMYFCASRPQGLTGELFFGEGSRLTVL.